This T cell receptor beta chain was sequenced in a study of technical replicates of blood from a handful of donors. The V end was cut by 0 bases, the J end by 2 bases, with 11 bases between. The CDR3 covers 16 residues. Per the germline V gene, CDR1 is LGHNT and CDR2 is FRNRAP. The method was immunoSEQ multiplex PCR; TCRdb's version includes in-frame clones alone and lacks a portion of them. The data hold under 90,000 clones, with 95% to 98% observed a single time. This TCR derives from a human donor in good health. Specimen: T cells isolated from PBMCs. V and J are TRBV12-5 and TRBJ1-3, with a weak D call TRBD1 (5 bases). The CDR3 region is CASGLVPWGAGNTIYF. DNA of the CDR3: TGTGCTAGTGGTTTGGTACCATGGGGGGCTGGAAACACCATATATTTT.